This T cell receptor beta chain stems from a study of blood T cell repertoires in COVID-19. Study background: Specimens from acute and convalescent COVID-19 originated in the United States, Italy and Spain. T cells, B-cell-depleted T cells, or PBMCs supplied cDNA or gDNA.

Patients from Seattle were sampled longitudinally, starting during active infection. With V trimmed by 1 base and J by 5 bases, 3 bases remained unmatched. This CDR3 spans 15 amino acids. Per germline, CDR1 KGHSH and CDR2 LQKENI. Profiled with immunoSEQ multiplex PCR; TCRdb holds only in-frame clones, not every one. The repertoire holds about 410,000 clones, 70% to 90% seen once, with about 1.6% in the top ten. The rearrangement links TRBV18 to TRBJ1-4, with 8 bases aligning to TRBD1. The sequence came from a woman aged 40 to 50 with COVID-19, enrolled during active disease. Material: peripheral blood. CDR3: CASSPRTGQNEKLFF. In DNA, the CDR3 is TGTGCCAGCTCACCACGGACAGGGCAAAATGAAAAACTGTTTTTT. Based on the CDR3 plus reference TRBV18 and TRBJ1-4, the full variable domain is NAGVMQNPRHLVRRRGQEARLRCSPMKGHSHVYWYRQLPEEGLKFMVYLQKENIIDESGMPKERFSAEFPKEGPSILRIQQVVRGDSAAYFCASSPRTGQNEKLFFGSGTQLSVL.